This TCR beta chain was obtained from a study of cytomegalovirus exposure and HLA in healthy donors. Study results and limitations: Among donors in an Asian-associated ancestry cluster, a later analysis reportedly found fewer N-insertions than the roughly 670-donor mean. Analyses of presence/absence relied on an assumption of roughly uniform sequencing depth across donors.

PCR employed 60 Vbeta and 13 Jbeta primers. This table comes from immunoSEQ multiplex PCR, and its TCRdb copy is limited to in-frame clones, with some not included. The sample contains about 120,000 clones, roughly 70% of which appear only once. Deletions cut 2 bases from V and 7 bases from J, with 14 bases between. CDR1 MNHNY and CDR2 SVGAGI come from the germline V gene (reference sequence). CDR3 size: 15 residues. As for this clone: Its target is unknown.

The chain carries TRBV6-6 and TRBJ1-4, with D perhaps TRBD1 (5 bases). The sequencing input was PBMCs. The TCR originated in a woman aged 40 to 50 in good health and CMV-seropositive. CDR3 DNA: TGTGCCAGCAGTTACCCCCAGGGAGGAGCTGAAAAACTGTTTTTT. Translation gives CASSYPQGGAEKLFF.